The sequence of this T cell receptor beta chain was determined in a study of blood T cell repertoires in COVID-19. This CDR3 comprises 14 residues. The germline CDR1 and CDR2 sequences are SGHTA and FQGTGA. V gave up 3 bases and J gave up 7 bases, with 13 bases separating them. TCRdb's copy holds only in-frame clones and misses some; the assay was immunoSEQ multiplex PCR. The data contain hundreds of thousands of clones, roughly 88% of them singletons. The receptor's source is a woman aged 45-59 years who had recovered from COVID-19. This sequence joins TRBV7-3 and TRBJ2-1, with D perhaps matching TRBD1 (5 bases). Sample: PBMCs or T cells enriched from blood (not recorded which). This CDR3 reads CASSLGRGANEQFF. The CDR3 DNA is TGTGCCAGCAGCTTGGGGCGCGGAGCAAATGAGCAGTTCTTC.